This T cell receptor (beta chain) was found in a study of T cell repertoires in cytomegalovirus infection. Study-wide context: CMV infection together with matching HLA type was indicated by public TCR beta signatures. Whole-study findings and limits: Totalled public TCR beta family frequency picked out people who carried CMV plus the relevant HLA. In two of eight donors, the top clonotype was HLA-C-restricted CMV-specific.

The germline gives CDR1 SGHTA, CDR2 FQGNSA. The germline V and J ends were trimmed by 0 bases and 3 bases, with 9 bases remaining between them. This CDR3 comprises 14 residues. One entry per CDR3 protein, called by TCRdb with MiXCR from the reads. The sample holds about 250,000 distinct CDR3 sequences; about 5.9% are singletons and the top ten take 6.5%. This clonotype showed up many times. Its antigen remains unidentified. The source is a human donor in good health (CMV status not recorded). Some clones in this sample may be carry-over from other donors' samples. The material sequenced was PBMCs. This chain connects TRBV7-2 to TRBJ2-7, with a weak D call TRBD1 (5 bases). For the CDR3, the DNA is TGTGCCAGCAGCTTAGCACAGGCTTACTACGAGCAGTACTTC. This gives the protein CASSLAQAYYEQYF.